The source of this TCR beta chain is a study of regulatory T cells in long-lasting Graves disease. Study findings and constraints: New patients shared some 890 public clonotypes, fewer than the 2,500 to 3,000 shared by persistent patients.

This clonotype was counted at least ten times. The antigen remains undetermined. Libraries of TCR beta came from iRepertoire HTBI primers plus Arm-PCR of CDR3 regions. MiXCR, applied by TCRdb to the multiplex PCR reads, yields one record per CDR3 protein. The table shows 400,000 to 450,000 distinct CDR3 sequences, with 15% occurring only once. V was clipped by 5 bases and J by 9 bases, with 20 bases between them. There are 15 residues in the CDR3. CDR1 is LGHNT, CDR2 FRNRAP, per germline. Time point specified: newly diagnosed GD, antithyroid drugs for less than 3 months. The TCR library used RNA extracted from PBMCs. The sample was also reused in another study, on T cells in Graves' hyperthyroidism and ophthalmopathy.

The TCR was taken from a woman under 40 with Graves disease. Sequenced here: peripheral blood mononuclear cells (PBMCs), sampled at new diagnosis, from a patient treated with antithyroid drugs. The chain has TRBV12-5 and TRBJ2-1; D ambiguous. CDR3 sequence reads: CASGPLLTIRCEQFF. The CDR3 region has the DNA TGTGCTAGTGGTCCCCTGTTAACCATACGCTGTGAGCAGTTCTTC. The entire variable domain, with the rest obtained from reference TRBV12-5 and TRBJ2-1, is as follows: DARVTQTPRHKVTEMGQEVTMRCQPILGHNTVFWYRQTMMQGLELLAYFRNRAPLDDSGMPKDRFSAEMPDATLATLKIQPSEPRDSAVYFCASGPLLTIRCEQFFGPGTRLTVL.